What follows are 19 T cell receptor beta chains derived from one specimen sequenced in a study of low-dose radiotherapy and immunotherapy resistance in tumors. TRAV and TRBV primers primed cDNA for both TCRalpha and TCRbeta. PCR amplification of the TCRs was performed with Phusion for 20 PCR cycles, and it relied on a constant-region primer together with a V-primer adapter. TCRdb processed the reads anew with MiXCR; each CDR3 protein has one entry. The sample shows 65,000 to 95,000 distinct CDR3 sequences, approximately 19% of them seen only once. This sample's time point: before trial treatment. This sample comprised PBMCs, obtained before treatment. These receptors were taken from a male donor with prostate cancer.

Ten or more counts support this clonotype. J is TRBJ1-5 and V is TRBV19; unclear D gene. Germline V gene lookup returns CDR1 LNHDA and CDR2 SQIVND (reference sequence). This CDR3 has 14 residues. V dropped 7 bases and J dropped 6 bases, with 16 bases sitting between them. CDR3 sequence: CASNKLGGPQPQHF. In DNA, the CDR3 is TGTGCCAGTAATAAGTTGGGCGGCCCTCAGCCCCAGCATTTT.

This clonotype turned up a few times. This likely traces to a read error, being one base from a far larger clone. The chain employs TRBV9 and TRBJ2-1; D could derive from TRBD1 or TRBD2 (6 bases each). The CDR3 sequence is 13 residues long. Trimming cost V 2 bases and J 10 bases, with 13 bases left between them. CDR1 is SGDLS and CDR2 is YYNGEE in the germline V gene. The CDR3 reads CASSVPGAKEQFF. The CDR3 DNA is TGTGCCAGCAGCGTCCCGGGGGCTAAGGAGCAGTTCTTC.

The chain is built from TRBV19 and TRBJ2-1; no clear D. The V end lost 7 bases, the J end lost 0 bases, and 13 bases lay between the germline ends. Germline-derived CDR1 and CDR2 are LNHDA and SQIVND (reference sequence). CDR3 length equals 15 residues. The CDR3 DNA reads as TGTGCCAGTACACCAGATCCAGGCTCCTACAATGAGCAGTTCTTC. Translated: CASTPDPGSYNEQFF.

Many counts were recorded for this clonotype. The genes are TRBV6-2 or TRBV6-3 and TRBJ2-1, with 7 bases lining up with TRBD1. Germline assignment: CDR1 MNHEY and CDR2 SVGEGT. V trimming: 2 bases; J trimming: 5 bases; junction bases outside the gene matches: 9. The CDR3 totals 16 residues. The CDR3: CASSYAAGTVHNEQFF. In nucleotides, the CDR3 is TGTGCCAGCAGTTACGCGGCCGGGACAGTACACAATGAGCAGTTCTTC.

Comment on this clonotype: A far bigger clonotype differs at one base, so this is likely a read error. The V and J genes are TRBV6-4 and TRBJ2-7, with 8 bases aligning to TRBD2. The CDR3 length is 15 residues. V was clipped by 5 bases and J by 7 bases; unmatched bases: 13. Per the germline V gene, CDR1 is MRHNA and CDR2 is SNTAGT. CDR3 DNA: TGTGCCAGCAGTCTTGACAGGACTAGCTTTAATGAGCAGTACTTC. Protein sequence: CASSLDRTSFNEQYF.

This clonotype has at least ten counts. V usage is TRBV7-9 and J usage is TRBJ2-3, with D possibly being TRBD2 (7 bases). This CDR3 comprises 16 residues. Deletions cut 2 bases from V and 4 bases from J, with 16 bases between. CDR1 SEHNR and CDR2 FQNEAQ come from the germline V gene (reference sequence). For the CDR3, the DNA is TGTGCCAGCAGCTTACTCCCCGGGGGGCCGGCAGATACGCAGTATTTT. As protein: CASSLLPGGPADTQYF.

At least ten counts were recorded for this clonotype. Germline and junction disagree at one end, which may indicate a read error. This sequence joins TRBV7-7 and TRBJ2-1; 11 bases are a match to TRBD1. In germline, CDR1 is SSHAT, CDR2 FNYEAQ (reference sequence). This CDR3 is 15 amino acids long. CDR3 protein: CASSTGQGAYNEQFF. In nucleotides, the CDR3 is TGTGCTAGCAGCACCGGACAGGGGGCGTACAATGAGCAGTTCTTC.

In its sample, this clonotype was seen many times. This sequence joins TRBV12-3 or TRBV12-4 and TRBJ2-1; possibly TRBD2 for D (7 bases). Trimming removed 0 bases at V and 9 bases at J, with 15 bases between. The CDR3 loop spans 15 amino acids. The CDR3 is CASSLAGGHYAEQFF. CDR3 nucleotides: TGTGCCAGCAGTTTAGCGGGGGGGCATTATGCTGAGCAGTTCTTC.

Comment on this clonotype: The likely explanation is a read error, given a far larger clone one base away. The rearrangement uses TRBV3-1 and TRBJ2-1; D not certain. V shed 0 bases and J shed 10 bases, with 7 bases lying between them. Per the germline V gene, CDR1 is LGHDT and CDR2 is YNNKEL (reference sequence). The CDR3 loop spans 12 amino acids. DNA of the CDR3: TGTGCCAGCAGCCAAGAATTCTACGAGCAGTTCTTC. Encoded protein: CASSQEFYEQFF.

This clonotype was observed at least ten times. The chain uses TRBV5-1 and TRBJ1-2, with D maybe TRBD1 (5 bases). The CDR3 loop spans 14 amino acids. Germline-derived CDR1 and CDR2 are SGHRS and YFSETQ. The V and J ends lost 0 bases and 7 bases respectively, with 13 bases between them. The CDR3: CASSLAQGVIGYTF. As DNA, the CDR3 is TGCGCCAGCAGCTTGGCCCAGGGTGTGATTGGCTACACCTTC.

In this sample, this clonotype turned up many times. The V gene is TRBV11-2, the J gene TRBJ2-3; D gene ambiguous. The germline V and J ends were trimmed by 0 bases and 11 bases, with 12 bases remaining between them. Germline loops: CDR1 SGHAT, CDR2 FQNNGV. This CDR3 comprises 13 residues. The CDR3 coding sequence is TGTGCCAGCAGCTTAGAGAGCGCGGCTAGGCAGTATTTT. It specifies CASSLESAARQYF.

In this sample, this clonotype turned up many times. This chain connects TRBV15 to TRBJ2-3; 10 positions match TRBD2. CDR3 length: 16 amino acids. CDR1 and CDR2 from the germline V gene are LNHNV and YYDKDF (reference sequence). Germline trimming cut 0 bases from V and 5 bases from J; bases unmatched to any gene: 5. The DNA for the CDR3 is TGTGCCACCAGCAGAGAACAGCGGGGGGGAGTAGATACGCAGTATTTT. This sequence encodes CATSREQRGGVDTQYF.

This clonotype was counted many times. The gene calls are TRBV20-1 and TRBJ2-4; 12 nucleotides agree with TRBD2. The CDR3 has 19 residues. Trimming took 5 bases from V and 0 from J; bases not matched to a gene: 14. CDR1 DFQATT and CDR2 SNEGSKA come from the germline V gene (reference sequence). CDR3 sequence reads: CSAGPEGTSGFRAKNIQYF. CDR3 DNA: TGCAGTGCTGGGCCCGAAGGGACTAGCGGGTTCCGAGCCAAAAACATTCAGTACTTC.

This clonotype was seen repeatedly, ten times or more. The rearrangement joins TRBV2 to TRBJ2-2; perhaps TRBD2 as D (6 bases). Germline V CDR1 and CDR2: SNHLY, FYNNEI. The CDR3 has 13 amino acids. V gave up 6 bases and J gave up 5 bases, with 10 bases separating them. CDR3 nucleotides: TGTGCCAGCAGGACGACTAGAACCGGGGAGCTGTTTTTT. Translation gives CASRTTRTGELFF.

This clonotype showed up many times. The CDR3 is CASRQSRAPYGYTF. The DNA for the CDR3 is TGTGCCAGCAGGCAGAGCCGGGCCCCCTATGGCTACACCTTC. The chain joins TRBV28 to TRBJ1-2; D gene ambiguous. The CDR3 totals 14 residues. V gave up 6 bases and J gave up 4 bases, with 15 bases separating them. Germline assignment: CDR1 MDHEN and CDR2 SYDVKM.

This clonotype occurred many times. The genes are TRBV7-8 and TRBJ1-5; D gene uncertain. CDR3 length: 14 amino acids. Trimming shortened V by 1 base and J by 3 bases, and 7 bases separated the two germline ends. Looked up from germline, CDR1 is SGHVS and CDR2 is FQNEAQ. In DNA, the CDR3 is TGTGCCAGCAGCTTAGGTCACCACAATCAGCCCCAGCATTTT. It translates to CASSLGHHNQPQHF.

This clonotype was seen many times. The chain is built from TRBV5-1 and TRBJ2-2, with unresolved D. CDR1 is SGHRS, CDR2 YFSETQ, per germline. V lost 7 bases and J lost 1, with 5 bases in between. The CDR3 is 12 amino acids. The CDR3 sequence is CASGQNTGELFF. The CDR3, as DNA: TGCGCCAGCGGGCAGAACACCGGGGAGCTGTTTTTT.

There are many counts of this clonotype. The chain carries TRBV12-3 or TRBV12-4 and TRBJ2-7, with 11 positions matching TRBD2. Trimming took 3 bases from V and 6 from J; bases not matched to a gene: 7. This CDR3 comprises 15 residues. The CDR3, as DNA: TGTGCCAGCAGTTTTATACTAGCGGGAGTAAGCGAGCAGTACTTC. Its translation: CASSFILAGVSEQYF.

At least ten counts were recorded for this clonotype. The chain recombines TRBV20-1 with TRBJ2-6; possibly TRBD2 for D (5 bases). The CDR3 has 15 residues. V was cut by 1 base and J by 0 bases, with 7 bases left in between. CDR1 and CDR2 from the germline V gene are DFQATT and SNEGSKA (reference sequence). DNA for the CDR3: TGCAGTGCTAGAGGACGGGGCTCTGGGGCCAACGTCCTGACTTTC. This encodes CSARGRGSGANVLTF.